What follows describes a single T cell receptor (beta chain). No antigen is known for it. The sample is drawn from a study of cytomegalovirus exposure and HLA in healthy donors. Study-level findings and limits: Sequencing likely caused a cluster of highly shared sequence variants. CMV serostatus was the only immune exposure information that was available. A later analysis found TCR association rates differed by HLA locus, highest for DRB1 and lowest for HLA-C.

PCR amplification relied on 60 Vbeta primers (plus 13 Jbeta primers). The repertoire was sequenced with immunoSEQ multiplex PCR; TCRdb's copy has only in-frame clones and lacks some. The table has some 170,000 clones, about 83% seen once. The CDR3 length is 14 residues. V shed 2 bases and J shed 3 bases, with 10 bases lying between them. Germline CDR1 is MNHEY and CDR2 is SVGAGI. Unrecorded immune exposure was likely among donors, who were nominally healthy when sampled. Material for sequencing was PBMCs. This chain links TRBV6-5 with TRBJ1-1, with D tentatively TRBD1 (5 bases). This TCR came from a young woman in good health and CMV-seronegative. The CDR3 is CASSYAIRDTEAFF. The CDR3, as DNA: TGTGCCAGCAGTTACGCAATCAGGGACACTGAAGCTTTCTTT.